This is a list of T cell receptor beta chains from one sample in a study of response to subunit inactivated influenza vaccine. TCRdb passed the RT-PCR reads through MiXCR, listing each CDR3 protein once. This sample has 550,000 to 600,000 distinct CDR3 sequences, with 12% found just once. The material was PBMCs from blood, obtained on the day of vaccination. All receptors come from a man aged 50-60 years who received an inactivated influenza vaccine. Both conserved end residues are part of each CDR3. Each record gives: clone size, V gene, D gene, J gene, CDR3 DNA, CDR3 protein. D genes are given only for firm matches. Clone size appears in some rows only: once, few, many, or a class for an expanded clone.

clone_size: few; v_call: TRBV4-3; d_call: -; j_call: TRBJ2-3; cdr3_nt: TGCGCCAGCAGCCAGGACGCAGGGGCAGATACGCAGTATTTT; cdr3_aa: CASSQDAGADTQYF
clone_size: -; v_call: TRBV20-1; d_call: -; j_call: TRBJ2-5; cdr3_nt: TGCAGTCTGCTAGTTTTCGAAAAGGAAGAGACCCAGTACTTC; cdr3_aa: CSLLVFEKEETQYF
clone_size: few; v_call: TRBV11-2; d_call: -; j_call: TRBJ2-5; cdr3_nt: TGTGCCAGCAGCGACGGGGGCTTGATGACCCAGTACTTC; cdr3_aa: CASSDGGLMTQYF
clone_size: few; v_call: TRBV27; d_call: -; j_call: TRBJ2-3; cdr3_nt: TGTGCCAGCAGTTTTGGGTACCTAGCGGATACGCAGTATTTT; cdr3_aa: CASSFGYLADTQYF
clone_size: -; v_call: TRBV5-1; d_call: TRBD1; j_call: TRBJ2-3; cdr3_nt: TGCGCCAGCAGCCTGGGATTTGGGACAGGGGGCCAGGATACGCAGTATTTT; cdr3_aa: CASSLGFGTGGQDTQYF
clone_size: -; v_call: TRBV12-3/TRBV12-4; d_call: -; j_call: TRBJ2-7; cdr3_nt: TGTGCCAGCAGTTCTTACATCCTACTTTACGAGCAGTACTTC; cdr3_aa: CASSSYILLYEQYF
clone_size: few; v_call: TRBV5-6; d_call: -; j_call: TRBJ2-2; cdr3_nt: TGTGCCAGCAGCATGGCAAGCACCGGGGAGCTGTTTTTT; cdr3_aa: CASSMASTGELFF
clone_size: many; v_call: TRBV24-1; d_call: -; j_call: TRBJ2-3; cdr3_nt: TGTGCCACCAGTGATTCACGAAGGGCGTTGTACACAGATACGCAGTATTTT; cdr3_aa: CATSDSRRALYTDTQYF
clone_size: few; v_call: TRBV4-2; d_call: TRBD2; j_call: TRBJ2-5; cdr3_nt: TGTGCCAGCAGCCCGGGGCTCGGGACTAGCGGAGGAGAGACCCAGTACTTC; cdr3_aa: CASSPGLGTSGGETQYF
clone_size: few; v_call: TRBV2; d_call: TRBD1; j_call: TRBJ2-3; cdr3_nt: TGTGCCAGCGAAGTACGGGACAGGGCCTTATGGGGTACGCAGTATTTT; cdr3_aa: CASEVRDRALWGTQYF
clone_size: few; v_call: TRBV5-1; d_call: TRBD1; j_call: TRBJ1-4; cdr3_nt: TGCGCCAGCAGCTTGGGGGGACAGCAAGGAGAAAAACTGTTTTTT; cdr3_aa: CASSLGGQQGEKLFF
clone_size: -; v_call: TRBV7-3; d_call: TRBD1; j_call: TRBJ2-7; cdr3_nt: TGTGCCAGCAGCTTAATAGGGGCGGCAGGGGGCCTTCCGTCCTACGAGCAGTACTTC; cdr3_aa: CASSLIGAAGGLPSYEQYF
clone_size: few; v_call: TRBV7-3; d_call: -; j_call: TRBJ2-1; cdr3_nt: TGTGCCAGCAGCTTACAGGGAGCAGAGCAGTTCTTC; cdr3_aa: CASSLQGAEQFF
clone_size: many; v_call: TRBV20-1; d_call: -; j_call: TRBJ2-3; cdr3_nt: TGCAGTGCCCCGAGAGGGGGGGGGGATACGCAGTATTTT; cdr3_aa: CSAPRGGGDTQYF
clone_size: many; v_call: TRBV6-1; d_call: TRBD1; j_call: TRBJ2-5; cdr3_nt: TGTGCCAGCAGCCTCAGGGGGACAGGGGGGACCCAGTACTTC; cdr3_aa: CASSLRGTGGTQYF
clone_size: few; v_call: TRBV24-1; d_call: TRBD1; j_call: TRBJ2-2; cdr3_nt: TGTGCCACCAGGGGGACAGCCTTGGGCGGGGAGCTGTTTTTT; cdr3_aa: CATRGTALGGELFF
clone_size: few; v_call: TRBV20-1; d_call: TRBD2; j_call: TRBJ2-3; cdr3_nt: TGCAGTGCTAGGGGAGGACTAGCAGATACGCAGTATTTT; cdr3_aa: CSARGGLADTQYF
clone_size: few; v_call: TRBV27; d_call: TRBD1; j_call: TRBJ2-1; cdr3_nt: TGTGCCAGCAGTCCCGGGACAGCTGGCTACAATGAGCAGTTCTTC; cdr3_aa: CASSPGTAGYNEQFF